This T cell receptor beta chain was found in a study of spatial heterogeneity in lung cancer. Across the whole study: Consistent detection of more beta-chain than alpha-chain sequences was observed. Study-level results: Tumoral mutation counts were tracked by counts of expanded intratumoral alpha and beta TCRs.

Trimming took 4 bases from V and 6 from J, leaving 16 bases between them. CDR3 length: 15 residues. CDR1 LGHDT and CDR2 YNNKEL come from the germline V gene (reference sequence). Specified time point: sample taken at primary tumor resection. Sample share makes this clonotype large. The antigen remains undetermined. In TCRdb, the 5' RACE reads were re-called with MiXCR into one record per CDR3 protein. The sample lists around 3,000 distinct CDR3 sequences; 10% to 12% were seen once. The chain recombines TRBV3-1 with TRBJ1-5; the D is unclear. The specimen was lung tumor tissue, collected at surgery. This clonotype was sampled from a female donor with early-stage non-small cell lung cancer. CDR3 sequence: CASSPPGYIGQPQHF. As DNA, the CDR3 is TGTGCCAGCAGCCCCCCGGGGTACATTGGTCAGCCCCAGCATTTT.